The T cell receptor (beta chain) under discussion was sequenced for a study of cytomegalovirus exposure and HLA in healthy donors. On the study more broadly: The same platform used for the 500 to 850 first-cohort repertoires was also used for the 120 or so validation repertoires, as a later analysis reported. Study-wide points: Listed as cytomegalovirus-associated were 150 or so TCR beta chains.

CDR3 size: 15 residues. Losses at the gene ends were 5 bases for V and 9 bases for J; bases not matched to a gene: 13. Looked up from germline, CDR1 is SNHLY and CDR2 is FYNNEI. On this clone: The antigen is not known.

Profiled with immunoSEQ multiplex PCR; TCRdb holds only in-frame clones, not every one. Counted here are hundreds of thousands of clones, approximately 82% occurring once; the ten biggest clones make up 5.5% to 6.5%. The chain is built from TRBV2 and TRBJ2-1, with TRBD2 identical over 7 bases. The sequenced sample was PBMCs. The receptor was isolated from a woman aged 18-29 years in good health and CMV-seronegative. For the CDR3, the DNA is TGTGCCAGCAGTTACTCGGCGGGAGCCCCGGGTGAGCAGTTCTTC. Amino acid sequence: CASSYSAGAPGEQFF.